This TCR beta chain was identified during a study of CD8 T cells in ankylosing spondylitis (dated by TCRdb to about 2017). Some background on the complete study: The study profiled T cell receptor beta repertoires in healthy donors and ankylosing spondylitis patients to find disease-linked TCR variants. Peripheral blood was sampled, and synovial fluid was also collected from ankylosing spondylitis patients. The whole study cohort included over 85 healthy donors and around 25 ankylosing spondylitis patients. The full study reports these points: Blood from ankylosing spondylitis patients appeared to be characterized by a TCR beta motif composed of roughly eight highly homologous amino acid variants. The disease-linked clones had a CD8+ phenotype and were found at relatively low frequencies in peripheral blood. Some of the motif variants had been reported before in the synovial fluid and blood of reactive arthritis patients, a finding that suggests common disease-initiation mechanisms. The disease-linked clones were reported to be significantly enriched in matched synovial fluid samples from ankylosing spondylitis patients.

Remarks on this clonotype: Its specific antigen is unknown. Base qualities are not provided; no much larger clone lies one nucleotide away.

The germline ends are 11 bases apart after V is trimmed by 4 bases and J by 4 bases. Its CDR3 holds 14 amino acids, cysteine through phenylalanine. Only the CDR3 region is kept as DNA, spanning 42 bases read in frame from base 1. From the germline V gene, CDR1 is ENHRY and CDR2 is SYGVKD. For sequencing, an Illumina HiSeq 2500 was employed. TCR beta libraries were prepared by quantitative 5'-RACE with molecular barcodes. The study's own analysis went as follows. A new computational method, built on a probabilistic model of VDJ rearrangement, was used to identify disease-linked TCR variants. TCRdb handled the public reads itself, with Q25 trimming in fastp and clone calling in MiXCR, and kept productive beta chains. Identical CDR3 proteins give one entry, which carries the most common genes and DNA. TCRdb's processing, not the authors', yielded these V and J calls. Recorded for this sample are approximately 540,000 distinct CDR3 sequences; 10% to 15% of them occurred a single time. The ten largest make up 6.8% of the sample.

This receptor was taken from a male donor with ankylosing spondylitis. The sequenced material came from blood, either unsorted or a sorted T cell fraction (not recorded which). The chain employs TRBV10-3 and TRBJ2-1, with TRBD2 tentatively as D gene (6 bases match). The CDR3 protein: CAISGGTVYNEQFF. The DNA sequence follows: TGTGCCATCAGTGGGGGGACTGTATACAATGAGCAGTTCTTC.